This T cell receptor (beta chain) emerged from a study of T cell responses to AZD1222 COVID-19 vaccine. Deletions cut 7 bases from V and 1 base from J, with 10 bases between. CDR3 length: 13 residues. Per germline, CDR1 SNHLY and CDR2 FYNNEI. The analysis combined second doses at about 4 or about 12 weeks. Only in-frame clones appear in the TCRdb table, and some are missing; sequencing was by immunoSEQ multiplex PCR. The sample includes 150,000 to 200,000 clones, approximately 94% of them seen just once. This chain joins TRBV2 and TRBJ1-1; D remains unclear. The sequences come from peripheral blood, collected 28 days after the second AZD1222 dose. The receptor was derived from an adult who received the AZD1222 COVID-19 vaccine. The CDR3 coding sequence is TGTGCCAGCACCAAAGACGGGAACACTGAAGCTTTCTTT. It translates to CASTKDGNTEAFF.